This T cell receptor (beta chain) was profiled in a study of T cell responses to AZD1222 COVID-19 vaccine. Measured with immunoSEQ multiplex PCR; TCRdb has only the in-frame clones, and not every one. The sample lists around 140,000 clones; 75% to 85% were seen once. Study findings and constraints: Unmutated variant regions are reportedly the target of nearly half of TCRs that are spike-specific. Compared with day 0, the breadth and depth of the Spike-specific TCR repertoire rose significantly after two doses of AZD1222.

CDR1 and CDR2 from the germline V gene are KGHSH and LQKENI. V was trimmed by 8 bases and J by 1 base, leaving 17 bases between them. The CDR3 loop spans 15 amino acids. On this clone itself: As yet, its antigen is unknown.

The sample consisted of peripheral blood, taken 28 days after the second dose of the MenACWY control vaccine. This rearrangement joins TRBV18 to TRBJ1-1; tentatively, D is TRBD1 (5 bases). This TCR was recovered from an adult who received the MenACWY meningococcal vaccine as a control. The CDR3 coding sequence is TGTGCCAGCCCTCCGTTCCAGGGCCAGAACACTGAAGCTTTCTTT. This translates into CASPPFQGQNTEAFF.